Below are 25 T cell receptor beta chains sequenced from a single sample in a study of blood T cell repertoires in COVID-19. Produced via immunoSEQ multiplex PCR; TCRdb's table is partial and in-frame only. The sample shows more than 55,000 clones, nearly 95% of them seen only once. The specimen was peripheral blood. These receptors originate from a middle-aged man with active COVID-19.

This CDR3 reads CASSIGSGIGYTF. Here the CDR3 DNA reads TGTGCCAGTAGTATTGGCTCTGGTATTGGCTACACCTTC. The rearrangement joins TRBV19 to TRBJ1-2; unclear D gene. Trimming left V 3 bases short and J 7 bases short, with 12 bases between. This CDR3 has 13 amino acids. CDR1 LNHDA and CDR2 SQIVND come from the germline V gene (reference sequence).

J is TRBJ2-2 and V is TRBV7-2; no clear D. CDR1 and CDR2 from the germline V gene are SGHTA and FQGNSA. The CDR3 sequence is 13 residues long. Trimming left V 7 bases short and J 10 bases short, with 16 bases between. The CDR3 coding sequence is TGTGCCAGCACCACCCCCGCGGCTAAGGAGCTGTTTTTT. It is translated as CASTTPAAKELFF.

The V call is TRBV5-6, the J call TRBJ2-3; TRBD2 matches at 8 bases. The CDR3 has 17 residues. CDR1 is SGHDT, CDR2 YYEEEE, per germline. With V trimmed by 3 bases and J by 0 bases, 9 bases remained unmatched. CDR3 DNA sequence: TGTGCCAGCAGCTCCCCTGTGGTAGCGGGGAGCACAGATACGCAGTATTTT. Encoded protein: CASSSPVVAGSTDTQYF.

The V gene is TRBV11-2, the J gene TRBJ1-4; D unclear. From germline, CDR1 is SGHAT and CDR2 FQNNGV. This CDR3 is 13 amino acids long. Trimming left V 3 bases short and J 2 bases short, with 4 bases between. The CDR3 spells CASSFVTNEKLFF. CDR3 in DNA: TGTGCCAGCAGCTTCGTCACTAATGAAAAACTGTTTTTT.

The CDR3, as DNA: TGTGCCAGCACTTTAGGACAGGGTCCGTACACTGAAGCTTTCTTT. Protein: CASTLGQGPYTEAFF. The chain recombines TRBV7-8 with TRBJ1-1; TRBD1 matches at 8 bases. The CDR3 covers 15 residues. V lost 7 bases and J lost 3; bases outside the gene matches: 10. The V gene's germline CDR1 is SGHVS and CDR2 FQNEAQ.

The chain combines TRBV11-1 with TRBJ1-6, with 7 positions matching TRBD1. The CDR3 contains 15 residues. Germline V CDR1 and CDR2: SGHAT, FQDESV (reference sequence). V was pared by 6 bases and J by 7 bases, with 9 bases of the junction left unmatched. CDR3 residues: CASSSQTGTNSPLHF. The CDR3 coding sequence is TGTGCCAGCAGTTCACAGACAGGGACCAATTCACCCCTCCACTTT.

This chain uses TRBV11-3 with TRBJ2-7, with 7 bases matching TRBD2. Per germline, CDR1 SGHNT and CDR2 YENEEA. The CDR3 contains 13 residues. V was clipped by 3 bases and J by 3 bases; unmatched bases: 2. The CDR3 is CASSLGGDYEQYF. CDR3 sequence (DNA): TGTGCCAGCAGCTTGGGGGGGGACTACGAGCAGTACTTC.

This chain joins TRBV12-5 and TRBJ2-3; 8 nucleotides line up with TRBD1. Germline CDR1 is LGHNT and CDR2 is FRNRAP. J gave up 1 base and V 5 bases, and 8 bases lay outside the gene matches. The CDR3 consists of 16 residues. The DNA of the CDR3 is TGTGCTAGTGGTACCCTCAGGGGGCGCGGCACAGATACGCAGTATTTT. This translates into CASGTLRGRGTDTQYF.

The chain recombines TRBV4-1 with TRBJ2-7; 7 bases fit TRBD1. V lost 5 bases to trimming and J lost 0 bases; unmatched junction nucleotides: 10. Germline CDR1 and CDR2: MGHRA and YSYEKL. The CDR3 spans 16 residues. CDR3 bases: TGCGCCAGCAGCTCTCAGCCGGACAGGTCCTCCTACGAGCAGTACTTC. Residues: CASSSQPDRSSYEQYF.

The chain combines TRBV10-3 with TRBJ2-7; D gene unclear. The germline CDR1 and CDR2 sequences are ENHRY and SYGVKD. Trimming took 0 bases from V and 3 from J, leaving 18 bases between them. The CDR3 contains 17 residues. The CDR3: CAISESFESPSFYEQYF. CDR3 DNA sequence: TGTGCCATCAGTGAGTCGTTTGAGTCACCTTCCTTCTACGAGCAGTACTTC.

The chain joins TRBV7-2 to TRBJ2-3; no definite D call. The germline V and J ends were trimmed by 4 bases and 6 bases, with 14 bases remaining between them. In germline, CDR1 is SGHTA, CDR2 FQGNSA. CDR3 length: 14 amino acids. Here the CDR3 reads CASSYNPRGDTQYF. Here the CDR3 DNA reads TGTGCCAGCAGCTACAACCCACGCGGTGATACGCAGTATTTT.

V and J are TRBV7-9 and TRBJ2-2; D remains unclear. This CDR3 comprises 16 residues. Per the germline V gene, CDR1 is SEHNR and CDR2 is FQNEAQ (reference sequence). Trimming shortened V by 0 bases and J by 4 bases, and 12 bases separated the two germline ends. CDR3 sequence: CASSLASRVSTGELFF. CDR3 nucleotide sequence: TGTGCCAGCAGCTTAGCGTCTCGAGTTTCCACCGGGGAGCTGTTTTTT.

The CDR3 protein is CAISGTVREETQYF. As DNA, the CDR3 is TGTGCCATCAGTGGGACAGTGAGAGAAGAGACCCAGTACTTC. The chain joins TRBV10-3 to TRBJ2-5; tentative D call: TRBD1 (6 bases). V lost 4 bases and J lost 3, with 12 bases in between. The CDR3 has 14 residues. The germline V gene encodes CDR1 ENHRY and CDR2 SYGVKD.

The rearrangement uses TRBV28 and TRBJ2-1, with 9 bases matching TRBD1. The germline gives CDR1 MDHEN, CDR2 SYDVKM. This CDR3 is built from 15 residues. V trimming: 7 bases; J trimming: 5 bases; junction bases outside the gene matches: 9. For the CDR3, the DNA is TGTGCCAGCACCACAGGGGGACAGGGCGACAATGAGCAGTTCTTC. It yields the protein CASTTGGQGDNEQFF. Full variable domain (missing parts from reference TRBV28 and TRBJ2-1): DVKVTQSSRYLVKRTGEKVFLECVQDMDHENMFWYRQDPGLGLRLIYFSYDVKMKEKGDIPEGYSVSREKKERFSLILESASTNQTSMYLCASTTGGQGDNEQFFGPGTRLTVL.

The chain employs TRBV16 and TRBJ1-5; 9 bases align to TRBD1. Losses at the gene ends were 7 bases for V and 5 bases for J; bases not matched to a gene: 9. The CDR3 runs to 15 residues. CDR1 is KGHSY and CDR2 is FQNENV in the germline V gene. This CDR3 reads CASIAGQGIYQPQHF. CDR3 DNA: TGTGCCAGCATCGCGGGACAGGGAATCTATCAGCCCCAGCATTTT.

The chain joins TRBV4-3 to TRBJ2-7; TRBD1 might be the D (6 bases). V dropped 1 base and J dropped 4 bases, with 11 bases sitting between them. Germline V gene sequence: CDR1 LGHNA, CDR2 YSLEER. The CDR3 sequence is 14 residues long. CDR3 loop: CASSQGLRGYEQYF. In DNA form, the CDR3 reads TGCGCCAGCAGCCAAGGCCTGAGGGGGTACGAGCAGTACTTC.

This chain joins TRBV19 and TRBJ1-5; 7 positions match TRBD1. V shed 5 bases, J shed 0 bases, and the junction held 10 bases outside the gene matches. The CDR3 runs to 17 residues. CDR1 LNHDA and CDR2 SQIVND come from the germline V gene (reference sequence). Here the CDR3 reads CASSAEADRDSNQPQHF. The CDR3 nucleotides are TGTGCCAGTAGTGCGGAAGCAGACAGGGATAGCAATCAGCCCCAGCATTTT.

The V and J genes are TRBV6-2 or TRBV6-3 and TRBJ1-5, with TRBD1 as a possible D gene (5 bases). Germline V lookup: CDR1 MNHEY, CDR2 SVGEGT. V was cut by 2 bases and J by 6 bases, with 14 bases left in between. The CDR3 covers 15 residues. CDR3 in DNA: TGTGCCAGCAGTTACGGGGCGGGATACAGTCAGCCCCAGCATTTT. Its protein is CASSYGAGYSQPQHF.

The chain combines TRBV30 with TRBJ2-4; tentative D call: TRBD2 (6 bases). CDR1 GTSNPN and CDR2 SVGIG come from the germline V gene (reference sequence). The CDR3 covers 13 residues. V was cut by 0 bases and J by 9 bases, with 12 bases left in between. Written as DNA, the CDR3 is TGTGCCTGGAGTGTCTCGGGGGTGGGCATTCAGTACTTC. It specifies CAWSVSGVGIQYF.

The V gene is TRBV19, the J gene TRBJ2-2; no firm D call. This CDR3 is built from 14 residues. V dropped 4 bases and J dropped 7 bases, with 13 bases sitting between them. Germline CDR1 is LNHDA and CDR2 is SQIVND (reference sequence). The CDR3 DNA reads TGTGCCAGTAGTACCCAACCGGAGTACGGGGAGCTGTTTTTT. Translating gives CASSTQPEYGELFF.

V usage is TRBV18 and J usage is TRBJ2-5; TRBD2 agrees at 9 bases. Germline values: CDR1 KGHSH, CDR2 LQKENI. V lost 1 base and J lost 3; bases outside the gene matches: 6. CDR3 size: 16 residues. CDR3 DNA: TGTGCCAGCTCACCACGGATAGCGGGAGCGGAAGAGACCCAGTACTTC. It encodes CASSPRIAGAEETQYF.

CDR3 sequence: CASSYPSGSSVLSEQFF. The CDR3 coding sequence is TGTGCCAGCAGTTACCCTAGCGGGAGTTCTGTTTTAAGTGAGCAGTTCTTC. The chain is built from TRBV6-2 or TRBV6-3 and TRBJ2-1, with 10 nucleotides matching TRBD2. CDR3 length equals 17 residues. Germline CDR1 and CDR2: MNHEY and SVGEGT. V shed 2 bases, J shed 9 bases, and the junction held 13 bases outside the gene matches.

The CDR3 reads CASTLRPGLQDTQYF. The DNA for the CDR3 is TGTGCCAGCACCCTTCGTCCGGGACTCCAAGATACGCAGTATTTT. The rearrangement uses TRBV28 and TRBJ2-3, with D possibly TRBD2 on 6 matching bases. V lost 7 bases and J 5 bases, leaving 19 bases between the germline ends. The CDR3 is made up of 15 amino acids. The germline V gene has CDR1 MDHEN and CDR2 SYDVKM.

This chain connects TRBV20-1 to TRBJ2-3; D not certain. The V end was cut by 3 bases, the J end by 1 base, with 17 bases between. The CDR3 contains 16 residues. Germline CDR1 is DFQATT and CDR2 is SNEGSKA (reference sequence). The CDR3 here is CSASLPDTARTDTQYF. Written as DNA, the CDR3 is TGCAGTGCTAGTCTACCTGACACTGCCCGCACAGATACGCAGTATTTT.

This clone has just one count. An end of the junction does not agree with germline; a read error may underlie this. The gene calls are TRBV4-2 and TRBJ1-2; possibly TRBD1 for D (5 bases). This CDR3 region has 17 residues. Germline V gives CDR1 LGHNA, CDR2 YNFKEQ. This CDR3 is CASSQVPQVPSPYGCTF. The CDR3, as DNA: TGTGCCAGCAGCCAAGTCCCACAGGTTCCTTCTCCCTATGGCTGCACCTTC.